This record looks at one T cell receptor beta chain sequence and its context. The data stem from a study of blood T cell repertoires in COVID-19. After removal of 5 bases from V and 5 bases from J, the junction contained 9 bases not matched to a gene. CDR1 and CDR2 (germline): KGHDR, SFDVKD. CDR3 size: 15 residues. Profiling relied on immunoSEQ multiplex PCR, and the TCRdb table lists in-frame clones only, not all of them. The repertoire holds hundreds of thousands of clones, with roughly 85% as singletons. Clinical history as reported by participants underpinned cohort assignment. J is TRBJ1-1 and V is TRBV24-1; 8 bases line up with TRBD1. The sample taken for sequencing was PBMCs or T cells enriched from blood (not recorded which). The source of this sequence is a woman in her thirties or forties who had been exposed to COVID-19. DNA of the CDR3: TGTGCCACCAGTGGATTTGGACAGGGAGGAACTGAAGCTTTCTTT. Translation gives CATSGFGQGGTEAFF.